The source of this T cell receptor beta chain is a study of shared clonotypes between healthy human individuals. About the study: In total, the donors were a couple of women and a few men aged 18 to 49. Study results and caveats: Sample collection involved blood only; tissue repertoires are likely different.

Only in-frame clones appear in the TCRdb table, and some are missing; sequencing was by immunoSEQ multiplex PCR. The sample has approximately 2.3 million clones, roughly 93% seen once. Concerning this clone: The antigen remains unidentified.

The junction had 9 bases not matched to a gene; V was cut back by 5 bases and J by 2 bases. The CDR3 loop spans 14 amino acids. Per the germline V gene, CDR1 is SQVTM and CDR2 is ANQGSEA. Sample: naive CD4+ T cells from PBMCs. Stated subset: CD45RA+ positively selected. The sequence came from a man between 18 and 29 years old in good health. Some clones in this sample may be carry-over from other donors' samples. The chain uses TRBV29-1 and TRBJ2-7; 7 bases align to TRBD1. CDR3 in DNA: TGCAGCGTTTATGAGGGGGCCGCGACCTACGAGCAGTACTTC. Its protein is CSVYEGAATYEQYF.